Following are 17 T cell receptor beta chains from one sample sequenced in a study of blood T cells in healthy people across ages. Next came a second PCR, run for roughly 6 to 11 cycles, which used a sample-barcoded 5' primer along with a J-beta primer mix. TCRdb re-called the 5' RACE reads through MiXCR, storing one row per CDR3 protein. The table has under 1,100,000 distinct CDR3 sequences, under 30% seen once. These data were also reused for a study on T cells of mothers and their children.

Material for sequencing was blood. These receptors were obtained from a girl aged 2 to 10 in good health.

The gene calls are TRBV12-5 and TRBJ2-7; D remains ambiguous. CDR3 length: 13 amino acids. Trimming removed 7 bases at V and 9 bases at J, with 19 bases between. Per germline, CDR1 LGHNT and CDR2 FRNRAP. In DNA, the CDR3 is TGTGCTAGTGAGCTGTTCCTCGGCTCGGGGCAGTACTTC. The encoded protein is CASELFLGSGQYF.

The rearrangement joins TRBV10-3 to TRBJ2-1, with TRBD2 matching 9 bases. Trimming removed 3 bases from V and 15 bases from J; junction bases left unmatched: 24. The CDR3 spans 18 residues. Germline CDR1 ENHRY, CDR2 SYGVKD. The CDR3 DNA reads TGTGCCATCAGTGAAACGAGGGAGAATCTAGCGGGACTCCCGGGACTGTTCTTC. Protein: CAISETRENLAGLPGLFF.

The genes are TRBV24-1 and TRBJ2-3; 7 bases line up with TRBD2. This CDR3 contains 17 residues. V was pared by 4 bases and J by 5 bases, with 14 bases of the junction left unmatched. Looked up from germline, CDR1 is KGHDR and CDR2 is SFDVKD. The CDR3 nucleotides are TGTGCCACCAGTGAAAGGCGGGGGACCACCGTAGGAGATACGCAGTATTTT. Amino acid sequence: CATSERRGTTVGDTQYF.

Only a few counts were recorded for this clonotype. The chain has TRBV20-1 and TRBJ2-2; 8 nucleotides agree with TRBD2. CDR1 DFQATT and CDR2 SNEGSKA come from the germline V gene (reference sequence). The J segment lost 3 bases and the V segment lost 0 bases, leaving 6 bases of the junction unmatched. The CDR3 loop spans 16 amino acids. CDR3 nucleotide sequence: TGCAGTGCTAGAGATGACACGGGAGGGGACACCGGGGAGCTGTTTTTT. It yields the protein CSARDDTGGDTGELFF.

The chain joins TRBV7-2 to TRBJ1-5; D may be TRBD1 (5 bases). The ends were cut back, 2 bases at V and 7 bases at J, with 12 bases in the middle. The CDR3 is 14 residues long. Germline loops: CDR1 SGHTA, CDR2 FQGNSA. The CDR3 reads CASSLLGREQPQHF. The CDR3 DNA reads as TGTGCCAGCAGCTTACTGGGCAGGGAACAGCCCCAGCATTTT.

The table lists this clonotype with a few counts. V and J are TRBV29-1 and TRBJ1-3; D gene unclear. The ends were cut back, 6 bases at V and 3 bases at J, with 9 bases in the middle. Per the germline V gene, CDR1 is SQVTM and CDR2 is ANQGSEA. The CDR3 consists of 12 residues. CDR3 loop: CSVKEGGNTIYF. The CDR3 DNA follows: TGCAGCGTGAAAGAAGGTGGAAACACCATATATTTT.

The J gene is TRBJ2-7, the V gene TRBV29-1; no firm D call. CDR1 is SQVTM, CDR2 ANQGSEA, per germline. The CDR3 loop spans 13 amino acids. V was cut by 4 bases and J by 6 bases, with 16 bases left in between. The CDR3 loop is CSVVSQDIVEQYF. In nucleotides, the CDR3 is TGCAGCGTTGTTAGTCAGGATATAGTCGAGCAGTACTTC.

The table lists this clonotype with a few counts. The chain links TRBV12-3 or TRBV12-4 to TRBJ2-1; no firm D call. This CDR3 has 14 amino acids. V was trimmed by 6 bases and J by 4 bases, leaving 13 bases between them. The CDR3 loop reads CASSRFETYNEQFF. CDR3 nucleotide sequence: TGTGCCAGCAGCCGATTCGAAACATACAATGAGCAGTTCTTC.

The sample holds a few counts of this clonotype. In DNA form, the CDR3 reads TGTGCCAGCAGGCCAGCGGGGGAGGAGACCCAGTACTTC. Translation gives CASRPAGEETQYF. The rearrangement links TRBV7-2 to TRBJ2-5; TRBD2 agrees at 8 bases. CDR3 length: 13 residues. The trim removed 6 bases at V and 5 bases at J, leaving 5 bases unmatched. CDR1 and CDR2 from the germline V gene are SGHTA and FQGNSA.

V is TRBV11-2 and J is TRBJ1-5; TRBD1 matches at 8 bases. Germline CDR1 reads SGHAT; CDR2 reads FQNNGV. This CDR3 is built from 15 residues. Trimming at V came to 3 bases and at J to 4 bases, leaving 5 bases not matched to a gene. CDR3 sequence reads: CASSLGQAVNQPQHF. The CDR3 DNA follows: TGTGCCAGCAGCTTGGGACAGGCGGTTAATCAGCCCCAGCATTTT.

This clonotype was counted a few times. The rearrangement links TRBV3-1 to TRBJ2-4; D is uncertain. Germline loops: CDR1 LGHDT, CDR2 YNNKEL (reference sequence). The CDR3 has 16 residues. V was pared by 1 base and J by 6 bases, with 16 bases between. The CDR3 bases are TGTGCCAGCAGCCAAGGGGAAGCGAGTAGACGAAACATTCAGTACTTC. It specifies CASSQGEASRRNIQYF. The full variable domain, rest sourced from reference TRBV3-1 and TRBJ2-4, is DTAVSQTPKYLVTQMGNDKSIKCEQNLGHDTMYWYKQDSKKFLKIMFSYNNKELIINETVPNRFSPKSPDKAHLNLHINSLELGDSAVYFCASSQGEASRRNIQYFGAGTRLSVL.

The chain combines TRBV2 with TRBJ2-7, with D possibly being TRBD1 (6 bases). Germline V gene lookup returns CDR1 SNHLY and CDR2 FYNNEI. This CDR3 region has 16 residues. Trimming shortened V by 7 bases and J by 2 bases, and 21 bases separated the two germline ends. CDR3 DNA: TGTGCCAGCAAAGTTACGCGACAGGCCCGCACCTACGAGCAGTACTTC. Encoded protein: CASKVTRQARTYEQYF. The whole variable domain, filled in from reference TRBV2 and TRBJ2-7, reads EPEVTQTPSHQVTQMGQEVILRCVPISNHLYFYWYRQILGQKVEFLVSFYNNEISEKSEIFDDQFSVERPDGSNFTLKIRSTKLEDSAMYFCASKVTRQARTYEQYFGPGTRLTVT.

This clonotype was recorded a few times. This chain connects TRBV27 to TRBJ2-1; TRBD2 matches at 7 bases. V dropped 0 bases and J dropped 6; count of bases not matched to a gene: 2. CDR3 length: 14 residues. CDR1 and CDR2 from the germline V gene are MNHEY and SMNVEV (reference sequence). CDR3 region: CASSLSLASNEQFF. CDR3 sequence (DNA): TGTGCCAGCAGTTTATCACTAGCGTCCAATGAGCAGTTCTTC.

This chain uses TRBV7-9 with TRBJ1-1; maybe TRBD1 (6 bases). The CDR3 contains 15 residues. Trimming stripped 1 base from V and 0 bases from J, with 9 bases between. The germline V gene has CDR1 SEHNR and CDR2 FQNEAQ (reference sequence). This CDR3 reads CASSLGRGMNTEAFF. In DNA form, the CDR3 reads TGTGCCAGCAGCTTAGGGAGGGGGATGAACACTGAAGCTTTCTTT.

CDR3 in amino acids: CASSLIGGSTGELFF. Written as DNA, the CDR3 is TGTGCCAGCAGCTTAATAGGCGGGAGCACCGGGGAGCTGTTTTTT. V is TRBV7-3 and J is TRBJ2-2; 7 bases agree with TRBD2. The CDR3 is made up of 15 amino acids. Unmatched junction bases numbered 3, after V lost 1 base and J lost 4 bases. The germline CDR1 and CDR2 sequences are SGHTA and FQGTGA.

The chain has TRBV20-1 and TRBJ2-7; 8 bases map to TRBD1. The CDR3 runs to 14 residues. V dropped 5 bases and J dropped 0; count of bases not matched to a gene: 6. Germline V lookup: CDR1 DFQATT, CDR2 SNEGSKA (reference sequence). CDR3 loop: CSAQRDRSSYEQYF. CDR3 in DNA: TGCAGTGCTCAGAGGGACAGGAGCTCCTACGAGCAGTACTTC.

This clonotype has just a few counts. The J gene is TRBJ2-3, the V gene TRBV28; 15 bases are a match to TRBD2. The germline V gene encodes CDR1 MDHEN and CDR2 SYDVKM. The CDR3 contains 18 residues. The V gene end was trimmed by 5 bases and the J gene end by 3 bases; junction bases not matched to a gene: 9. CDR3 in DNA: TGTGCCAGCAGTCCAGGGACTAGCGGGAGGATCGTGACAGATACGCAGTATTTT. It specifies CASSPGTSGRIVTDTQYF. Looking up the rest from reference TRBV28 and TRBJ2-3 gives the full variable domain: DVKVTQSSRYLVKRTGEKVFLECVQDMDHENMFWYRQDPGLGLRLIYFSYDVKMKEKGDIPEGYSVSREKKERFSLILESASTNQTSMYLCASSPGTSGRIVTDTQYFGPGTRLTVL.